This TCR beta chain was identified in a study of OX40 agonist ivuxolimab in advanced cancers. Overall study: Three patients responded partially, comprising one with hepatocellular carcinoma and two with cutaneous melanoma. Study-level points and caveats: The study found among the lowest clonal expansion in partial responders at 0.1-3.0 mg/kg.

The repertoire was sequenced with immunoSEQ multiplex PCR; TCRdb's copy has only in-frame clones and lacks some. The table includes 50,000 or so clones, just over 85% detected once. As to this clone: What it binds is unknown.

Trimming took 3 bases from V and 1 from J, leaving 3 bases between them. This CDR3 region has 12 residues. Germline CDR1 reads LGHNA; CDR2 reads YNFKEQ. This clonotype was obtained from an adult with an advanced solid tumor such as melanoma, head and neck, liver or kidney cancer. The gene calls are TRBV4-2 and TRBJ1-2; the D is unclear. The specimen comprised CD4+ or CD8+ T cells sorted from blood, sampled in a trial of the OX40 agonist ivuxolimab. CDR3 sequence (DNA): TGTGCCAGCAGCCAGAATAACTATGGCTACACCTTC. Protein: CASSQNNYGYTF.